This TCR beta chain is drawn from a study of cytomegalovirus exposure and HLA in healthy donors (dated by TCRdb to about 2017). Regarding the complete study: According to an earlier analysis of a few hundred of the donors, about 179 million T cells yielded roughly 110 million unique TCR beta sequences and 276 Gb of sequence data. In addition to the first cohort of around 670 subjects, a separate validation cohort of 120 different subjects was used. Among about 410 genotyped donors of the cohort, an average of roughly 230,000 unique TCR beta nucleotide sequences was sequenced per donor, of which roughly 17% were non-productive. Typing coverage varied by locus: about 629-640 donors for A, B, C, DRB1 and DQB1; roughly 500 for DQA1; approximately 610 for DPA1; 450 to 480 for DPB1. The study was designed to test whether signatures of past pathogen exposure could be identified by cataloging public T cell receptors. HLA typing covered class I and class II loci at four-digit resolution. Every repertoire in the discovery cohort had been generated on one and the same sequencing platform. Of the 398 genotyped donors, around 81% fell in the genetic ancestry cluster associated with self-reported Caucasian donors. Because of strong linkage in the cohort, 4 to 6 DR-DQ haplotypes were treated as single units for association and clustering. An earlier analysis of about 620 of the donors applied high-throughput TCR beta sequencing to assess whether each TCR beta V gene segment acted as functional or pseudogenic. A later genetic analysis used genome-wide SNP genotypes for 398 of the 666 donors, treating that subset as a discovery cohort. High-throughput TCR immunosequencing, statistical association of individual TCRs with disease status, and machine learning were combined to predict cytomegalovirus infection status. To study patterns of TCR occurrence, a later analysis re-analyzed previously published TCR beta repertoires from 666 donors and added high-resolution HLA genotyping. In the later analysis, no new phenotypic data were used to find candidate immune exposures; instead, reliance was placed on TCR beta sequences and their occurrence across donors. An early release covering some 640 HLA-typed donors comprised 250 to 350 gigabases of sequencing data and some 79 million unique TCR sequences. Donor age, sex, ethnicity and CMV serostatus were collected together with the repertoire data. The study used immunosequencing to profile the T cell repertoires of several hundred subjects and linked those repertoires to cytomegalovirus serostatus.

Reading the germline V gene gives CDR1 SGHRS and CDR2 YFSETQ. Trimming removed 6 bases from V and 2 bases from J, leaving 10 bases between the germline ends. From its cysteine to its phenylalanine, the CDR3 spans 13 amino acids. Left in the record is the CDR3 DNA by itself, 39 bases read in frame from the first base. The library came from the immunoSEQ multiplex PCR assay. A mixture of 60 forward primers for TCR Vbeta segments and 13 reverse primers for TCR Jbeta segments was used in the multiplex PCR. Amplification of the CDR3 region of rearranged TCR beta genes was performed with a multiplex PCR assay on genomic DNA. On the Illumina HiSeq System, the amplified TCR beta libraries were sequenced as 87-base-pair reads. As for the authors' bioinformatics: A later analysis counted around 72 million unique TCR beta chains across the roughly 700 repertoires, and around 9.9 million of these chains were shared by at least two donors. To remove PCR and sequencing errors, raw reads were error-corrected and collapsed into unique sequences using a nearest-neighbor algorithm that merged closely related sequences. To assign V, D and J gene segments, CDR3 sequences were aligned to IMGT reference sequences. For a sequence to be retained, a match of at least six nucleotides was required to both a V gene segment and a J gene segment. Rearrangements were classified as productive when the CDR3 lacked stop codons and remained in frame with V and J, and all other rearrangements were classified as non-productive. CDR3 was defined by IMGT convention, running from the second conserved V-encoded cysteine to the conserved J-encoded phenylalanine. The earlier analysis of some 600 of the donors excluded sequences that lacked an unambiguous match to a single V gene segment. In an earlier analysis of 587 of the donors, V segments were called functional above 56.7% productive rearrangements and were called segregating when the between-donor standard deviation exceeded 5%. A statistical classification framework was built to diagnose cytomegalovirus status from the catalog of TCR beta chain sequences. V and J gene assignment, in a later analysis, came from comparing TCR nucleotide sequences with IMGT/GENE-DB human TR gene sequences. A later analysis assigned CDR3 sequences and most-parsimonious VDJ recombination scenarios with the TCRdist pipeline. In a later analysis, every TCR beta chain was defined by the combination of its CDR3 amino acid sequence and its V-gene family, and reads without a unique V-gene family were dropped. To address suspected cross-contamination and a sequencing artifact, a later analysis removed a few hundred highly shared, low-generation-probability nucleotide sequences. In a later analysis, a clonal expansion index was calculated for each public chain from normalized within-repertoire ranks of inferred template counts. In a later analysis, generation probabilities were computed using a VDJ recombination model fitted to out-of-frame rearrangements, and the results were checked against IGoR. In a later analysis, TCR-TCR, TCR-HLA and TCR-CMV co-occurrence was scored with hypergeometric tests, and a repertoire-size bias correction was applied to TCR pairs. To estimate false discovery rates, a later analysis permuted the HLA or CMV assignments 20 times. A later analysis grouped co-occurring TCRs with DBSCAN, adding TCRdist sequence similarity when clustering within HLA-allele-positive subsets. Repertoires with fewer than 30,000 or more than 120,000 public chains, plus five repertoires with anomalous nucleotide sharing, were excluded from co-occurrence clustering. The clones in this table, taken by TCRdb from immuneACCESS, are in-frame only. Not every clone is retained; where verified, under half of the shortfall comes from an unresolved V gene, and the cause of the rest is unknown. The V and J calls and the clone size are those of that table, but D and trimming were determined from the DNA. For this sample the table gives more than 110,000 clones, of which around two thirds were detected only once. Approximately 2.3% of the sample comes from the top ten.

In regard to this clone: Its antigen has not been determined. Qualities for individual bases were not recorded, and no much larger clone is one base off.

The cohort consisted of more than 650 healthy bone marrow donors. Cohort members were all nominally healthy when sampled, although unrecorded immune exposures were likely present. The donor tested CMV seropositive, placing the donor among the 310 or so seropositive members of the cohort. A peripheral blood sample was provided by each donor, and peripheral blood mononuclear cells were used for TCR beta sequencing. The Qiagen DNeasy Blood Extraction Kit was used to extract genomic DNA from the blood cell samples. Overall study results and their limits: The classifier was reported to diagnose cytomegalovirus status with high specificity and sensitivity in both the original cohort and the validation cohort. In a later analysis, HLA-associated TCR beta chains were found to be more clonally expanded and to have lower generation probabilities than equally common non-associated chains. The study listed over 150 TCR beta chains as associated with cytomegalovirus. In vitro tests confirmed that a few of the cytomegalovirus-associated TCR beta chains recognize cytomegalovirus antigens. According to the authors, the approach could potentially be generalized to other disease states and immunological phenotypes. Immune exposure information for the cohort was limited to CMV serostatus. HLA typing was unavailable for some donors at each locus, so association tests used only the typed subset. Compared with the roughly 710-donor mean, donors in an Asian-associated ancestry cluster had fewer N-insertions in productive TCRs, according to a later genetic analysis. The 87-base-pair reads could not distinguish some IMGT-functional V segments, including TRBV6-2 and TRBV6-3, so those segments were excluded. Roughly uniform sequencing depth across donors was assumed in presence/absence analyses, although this assumption may not hold. Correlated functional status among segregating V segments might be attributable to linkage disequilibrium, but an unknown experimental factor could not be ruled out. A further reported finding was that TCR beta sequences accurately predicted the HLA-A and HLA-B alleles for most subjects in the first cohort. A later genetic analysis associated a missense DCLRE1C variant with V-gene and J-gene trimming of TCR beta chains, and an independent cohort replicated the association. Several of the top co-occurrence clusters appeared to be linked to parvovirus B19, influenza, CMV and Epstein-Barr virus, according to a later analysis. According to a later analysis, most CMV-associated TCR beta chains appeared to be HLA-restricted, and the HLA associations seemed to be driven largely by CMV exposure. Because counts were too low, approximately 15 rarely observed V segments, including chromosome 9 orphons, were excluded from the earlier analysis of about 500 of the donors. This cohort had only TCR beta chains sequenced, and the lack of alpha or paired-chain data limited which features could be detected. Strong co-occurrence of HLA alleles, especially DR and DQ, made assigning TCR associations to individual alleles difficult. According to a later analysis, TCR association rates differed among HLA loci, with DRB1 alleles showing the most associated TCRs and HLA-C alleles showing the fewest. A later analysis associated about 18,000 TCR beta sequences with specific HLA alleles at a false discovery rate of 0.05. An earlier analysis of approximately 500 of the donors showed that most TCR beta V segments appeared in productive rearrangements either about 90% or about 30% of the time, which broadly matched IMGT annotations. Across donors, most TCR sequences were observed very rarely, whereas some public TCRs were present in many individuals. The sequencing pipeline was judged likely to have produced a cluster of highly shared sequence variants as a technical artifact.

Sequenced material: PBMCs. The sequence came from an older woman in good health and CMV-seropositive. This sequence uses TRBV5-1 and TRBJ2-3, and TRBD2 may be the D gene, going by 5 matching bases. The DNA sequence is as follows: TGCGCCAGCATGCAGCGGACCACAGATACGCAGTATTTT. Its protein reads: CASMQRTTDTQYF. With the portions outside the CDR3 filled from the reference TRBV5-1 and TRBJ2-3 genes, the complete variable region becomes KAGVTQTPRYLIKTRGQQVTLSCSPISGHRSVSWYQQTPGQGLQFLFEYFSETQRNKGNFPGRFSGRQFSNSRSEMNVSTLELGDSALYLCASMQRTTDTQYFGPGTRLTVL.